The following is a T cell receptor beta chain sequence with its context. Its antigen specificity is not known. No base qualities exist here, and no much larger clone lies one base off it. Looking up the germline V gene yields CDR1 SGHDN and CDR2 FVKESK. The CDR3 measures 15 amino acids from cysteine to phenylalanine. The only DNA kept is the CDR3, 45 bases in frame from the first base. Trimming costs V 2 bases and J 5 bases, and their ends lie 16 bases apart. The sample is drawn from a study of T cell responses to AZD1222 COVID-19 vaccine (dated by TCRdb to the early 2020s). For context, the study as a whole: A total of 233 trial participants underwent TCR sequencing, of whom 200 to 220 received two doses of AZD1222 and 26 received two doses of the MenACWY control vaccine. Enrollment into the trials was organized by age into subgroups of 18-55, 56-69 and 70-plus years, and those subgroups contained around 150, 28 and 57 TCR-sequenced participants, respectively.

The CDR3 regions of human TCRbeta chains were analyzed by immunosequencing. The paper's processing steps were these. Repertoire TCRs were matched against a reference library of SARS-CoV-2-specific TCRs generated with the MIRA antigen-specificity platform. Breadth meant the fraction of unique TCRs that were SARS-CoV-2-associated, whereas depth meant the fraction of total T cells that were SARS-CoV-2-associated. Using the MIRA data, every spike-specific TCR was mapped to the spike region that the TCR reacted to and assigned to either a CD4 or a CD8 class. Log10-transformed breadth and depth values were compared by one-way ANOVA with Sidak's multiple comparisons tests. TCRdb stores this immuneACCESS table with in-frame sequences only. Part of the clones is absent; in the studies checked, under half of the shortfall reflects unresolved V genes, and no reason is known for the rest. Clonal size and the V and J genes are those of that table, whereas D and trimming came from the DNA. This sample holds tens of thousands of clones; about 92% were observed only once. The ten largest clonotypes hold roughly 4.3% of the sample.

The time point label, read with the paper, signifies: about 28 days (+/-7) after the second vaccine dose. Because spike-specific TCR depth and breadth did not differ between the two schedules, AZD1222 recipients who got a second dose at roughly 4 weeks were pooled with those who got a second dose at roughly 12 weeks. The vaccinee samples were drawn from two UK trials, COV001 and COV002, one of which was a single-blind randomized controlled phase 2/3 trial testing AZD1222 (ChAdOx1 nCoV-19) in healthy adults. Trial participant PBMC samples were collected at day 0 and day 28 after the second dose for TCRbeta chain sequencing. Here is what the overall study found, with its caveats: Conclusions about previously exposed vaccinees are limited, since just 5 or 6 AZD1222 recipients were seropositive for SARS-CoV-2 at baseline. Spike-specific TCR breadth and depth rose significantly after two AZD1222 doses compared with day 0 and with MenACWY recipients. In the small 56-69-year group, the increase in depth fell short of significance, most likely because of low power. Most participants were white British and females outnumbered males, and the authors suggested that clonal diversity may have been underestimated. Vaccine-associated CD4 TCRs spanned the whole spike protein, with dominant responses in regions 160-218 and 743-854. Nearly half of unique spike-specific TCRs reportedly recognized epitopes outside regions mutated in the B.1.351 and B.1.1.7 variants. Because no samples from the day 14 peak response were available, repertoires could be characterized only after the peak T cell response.

This chain is built from TRBV14 and TRBJ2-7; the D gene is tentatively TRBD1 or TRBD2, each matching 5 bases. This sequence was found in an adult who received the AZD1222 COVID-19 vaccine. This specimen consisted of peripheral blood, obtained 28 days after the second AZD1222 dose. The CDR3 is CASSQRFLGENEQYF. The nucleotide sequence reads as follows: TGTGCCAGCAGCCAAAGGTTCTTAGGGGAGAACGAGCAGTACTTC.